This T cell receptor (beta chain) was identified during a study of T cell repertoires in cytomegalovirus infection. On the study more broadly: Matching HLA type and CMV infection were both indicated by public TCR beta signatures.

Study results and caveats: Dominating the ex vivo response were TCR beta clonotypes that were CMV-specific and HLA-C-restricted. Pooled public TCR beta family frequency picked out CMV carriers with the relevant HLA.

This clonotype was seen ten or more times. As yet, its antigen is unknown. TCRdb called the reads again in MiXCR, with one record for every CDR3 protein. The table records some 400,000 distinct CDR3 sequences, 15% to 20% of them present only once. This CDR3 is 13 amino acids long. The V gene's germline CDR1 is SGHRS and CDR2 YFSETQ. V was clipped by 0 bases and J by 3 bases, with 6 bases between them. The clonotype originates from a human donor in good health (CMV status not recorded). Some clones in this sample may be carry-over from other donors' samples. The J gene is TRBJ2-5, the V gene TRBV5-1; D is unresolved. Sequenced input: PBMCs. The CDR3 DNA is TGCGCCAGCAGCTTGGTTCCTGAAGAGACCCAGTACTTC. It translates to CASSLVPEETQYF.